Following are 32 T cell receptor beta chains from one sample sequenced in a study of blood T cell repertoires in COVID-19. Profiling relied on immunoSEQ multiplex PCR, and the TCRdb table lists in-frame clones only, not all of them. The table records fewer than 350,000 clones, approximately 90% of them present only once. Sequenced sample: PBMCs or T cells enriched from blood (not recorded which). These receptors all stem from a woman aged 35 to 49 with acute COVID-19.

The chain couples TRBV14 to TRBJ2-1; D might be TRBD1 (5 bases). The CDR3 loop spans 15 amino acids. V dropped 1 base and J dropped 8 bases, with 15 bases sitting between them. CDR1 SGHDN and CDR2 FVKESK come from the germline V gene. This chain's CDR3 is CASSQGRWGSDEQFF. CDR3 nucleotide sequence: TGTGCCAGCAGCCAAGGTCGGTGGGGCTCGGATGAGCAGTTCTTC.

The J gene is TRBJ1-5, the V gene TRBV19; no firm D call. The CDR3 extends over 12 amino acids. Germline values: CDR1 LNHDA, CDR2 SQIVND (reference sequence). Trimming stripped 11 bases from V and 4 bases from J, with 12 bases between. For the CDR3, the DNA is TGTGCCGCGGGTAGAGTAAATCAGCCCCAGCATTTT. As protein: CAAGRVNQPQHF.

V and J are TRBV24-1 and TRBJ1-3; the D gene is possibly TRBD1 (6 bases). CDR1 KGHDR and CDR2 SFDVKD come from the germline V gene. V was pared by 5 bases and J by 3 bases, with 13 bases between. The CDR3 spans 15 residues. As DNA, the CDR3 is TGTGCCACCAGTGGTTACGACAGGCTTGGAAACACCATATATTTT. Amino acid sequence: CATSGYDRLGNTIYF.

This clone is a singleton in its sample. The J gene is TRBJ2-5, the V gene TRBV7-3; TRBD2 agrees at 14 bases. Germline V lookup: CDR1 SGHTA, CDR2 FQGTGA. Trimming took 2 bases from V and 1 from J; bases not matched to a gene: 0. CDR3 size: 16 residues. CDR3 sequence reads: CASSLGTSGGQETQYF. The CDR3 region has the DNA TGTGCCAGCAGCTTAGGGACTAGCGGGGGCCAAGAGACCCAGTACTTC.

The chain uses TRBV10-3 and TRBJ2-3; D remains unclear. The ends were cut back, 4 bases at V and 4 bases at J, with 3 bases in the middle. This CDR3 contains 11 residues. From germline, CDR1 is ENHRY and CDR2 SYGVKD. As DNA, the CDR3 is TGTGCCATCAGTGCGGCAGATACGCAGTATTTT. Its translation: CAISAADTQYF.

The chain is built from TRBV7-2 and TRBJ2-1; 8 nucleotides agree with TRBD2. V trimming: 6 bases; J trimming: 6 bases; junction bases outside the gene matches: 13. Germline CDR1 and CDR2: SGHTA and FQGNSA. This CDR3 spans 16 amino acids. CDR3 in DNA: TGTGCCAGCAGTCAAAGTCCCTTAGCGGGAACCAATGAGCAGTTCTTC. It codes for CASSQSPLAGTNEQFF. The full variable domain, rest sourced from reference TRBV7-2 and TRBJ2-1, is GAGVSQSPSNKVTEKGKDVELRCDPISGHTALYWYRQSLGQGLEFLIYFQGNSAPDKSGLPSDRFSAERTGGSVSTLTIQRTQQEDSAVYLCASSQSPLAGTNEQFFGPGTRLTVL.

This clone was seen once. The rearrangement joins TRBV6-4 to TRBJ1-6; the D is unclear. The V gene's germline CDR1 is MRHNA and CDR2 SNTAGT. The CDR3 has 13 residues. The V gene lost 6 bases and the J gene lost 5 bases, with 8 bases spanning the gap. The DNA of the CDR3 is TGTGCCAGCAGGGCAAAAAATAATTCACCCCTCCACTTT. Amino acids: CASRAKNNSPLHF.

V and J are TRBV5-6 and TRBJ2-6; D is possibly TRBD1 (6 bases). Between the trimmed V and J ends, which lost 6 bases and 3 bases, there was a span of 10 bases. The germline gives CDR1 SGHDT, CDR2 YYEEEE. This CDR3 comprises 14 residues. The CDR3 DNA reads TGTGCCAGCAAGAGGGGGAGTGGGGCCAACGTCCTGACTTTC. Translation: CASKRGSGANVLTF. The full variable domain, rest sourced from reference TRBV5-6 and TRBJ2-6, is DAGVTQSPTHLIKTRGQQVTLRCSPKSGHDTVSWYQQALGQGPQFIFQYYEEEERQRGNFPDRFSGHQFPNYSSELNVNALLLGDSALYLCASKRGSGANVLTFGAGSRLTVL.

CDR3 sequence reads: CASSLPPGTEAFF. The CDR3 bases are TGTGCCAGCAGTTTACCCCCAGGCACTGAAGCTTTCTTT. The chain links TRBV12-3 or TRBV12-4 to TRBJ1-1, with D unclear. CDR3 size: 13 residues. Trimming pared 2 bases from V and 4 bases from J, leaving 8 bases between.

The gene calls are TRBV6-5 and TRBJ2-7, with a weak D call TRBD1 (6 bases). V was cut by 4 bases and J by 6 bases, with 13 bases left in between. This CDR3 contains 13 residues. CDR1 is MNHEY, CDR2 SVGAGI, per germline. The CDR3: CASSSAGAGEQYF. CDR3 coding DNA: TGTGCCAGCAGTTCGGCAGGGGCGGGCGAGCAGTACTTC.

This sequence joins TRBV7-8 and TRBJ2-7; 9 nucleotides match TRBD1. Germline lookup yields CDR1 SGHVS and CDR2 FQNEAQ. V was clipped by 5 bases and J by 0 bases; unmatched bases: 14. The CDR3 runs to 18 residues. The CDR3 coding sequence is TGTGCCAGCAGCGTAGGCCCCCAGGGACAGGGTTCCTCCTACGAGCAGTACTTC. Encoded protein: CASSVGPQGQGSSYEQYF.

The CDR3 spells CASSSSGTSSYEQYF. The CDR3 DNA sequence: TGTGCCAGCAGTTCCAGCGGGACTAGCTCCTACGAGCAGTACTTC. The rearrangement links TRBV27 to TRBJ2-7; 8 bases align to TRBD2. This CDR3 is 15 amino acids long. The V gene end was trimmed by 4 bases and the J gene end by 0 bases; junction bases not matched to a gene: 5. Germline V gene sequence: CDR1 MNHEY, CDR2 SMNVEV (reference sequence).

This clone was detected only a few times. Here the CDR3 reads CASSLSGMNTGELFF. The CDR3 DNA reads TGCGCCAGCAGCCTGTCAGGGATGAACACCGGGGAGCTGTTTTTT. This chain uses TRBV5-1 with TRBJ2-2, with TRBD1 as a possible D gene (5 bases). This CDR3 is built from 15 residues. V was shortened by 4 bases and J by 1 base, with 11 bases between the two germline ends. Germline V lookup: CDR1 SGHRS, CDR2 YFSETQ.

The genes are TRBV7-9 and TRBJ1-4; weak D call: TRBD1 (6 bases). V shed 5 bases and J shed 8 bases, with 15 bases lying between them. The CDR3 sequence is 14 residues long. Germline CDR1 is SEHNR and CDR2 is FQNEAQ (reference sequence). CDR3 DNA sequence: TGTGCCAGCAGCGGGGGACACCCGAGGGAAAAACTGTTTTTT. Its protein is CASSGGHPREKLFF.

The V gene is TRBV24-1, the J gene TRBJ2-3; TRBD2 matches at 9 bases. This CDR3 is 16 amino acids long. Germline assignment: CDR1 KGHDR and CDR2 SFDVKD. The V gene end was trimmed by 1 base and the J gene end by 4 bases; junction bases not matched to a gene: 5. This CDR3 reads CATSDLVAGGADTQYF. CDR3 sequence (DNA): TGTGCCACCAGTGATTTAGTCGCGGGAGGGGCAGATACGCAGTATTTT.

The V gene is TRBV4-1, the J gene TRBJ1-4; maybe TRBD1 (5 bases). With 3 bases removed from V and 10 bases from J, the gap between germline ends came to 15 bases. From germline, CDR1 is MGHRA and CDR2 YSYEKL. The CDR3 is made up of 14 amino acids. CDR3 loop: CASSQYPLGGKLFF. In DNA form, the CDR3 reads TGCGCCAGCAGCCAGTACCCCCTGGGGGGAAAACTGTTTTTT.

The CDR3 nucleotides are TGTGCCAGCAGCCTGACTAGCTTGAATGAGCAGTTCTTC. Protein sequence: CASSLTSLNEQFF. The J gene is TRBJ2-1, the V gene TRBV7-2, with 7 bases aligning to TRBD2. Trimming cost V 5 bases and J 7 bases; bases outside gene matches: 5. CDR3 size: 13 residues. The germline V gene has CDR1 SGHTA and CDR2 FQGNSA.

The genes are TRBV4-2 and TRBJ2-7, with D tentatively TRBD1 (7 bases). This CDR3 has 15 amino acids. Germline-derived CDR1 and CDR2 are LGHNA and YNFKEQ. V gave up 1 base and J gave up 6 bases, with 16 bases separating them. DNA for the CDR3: TGTGCCAGCAGCCAAGCTGACAGGGAGGTTGGCGAGCAGTACTTC. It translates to CASSQADREVGEQYF.

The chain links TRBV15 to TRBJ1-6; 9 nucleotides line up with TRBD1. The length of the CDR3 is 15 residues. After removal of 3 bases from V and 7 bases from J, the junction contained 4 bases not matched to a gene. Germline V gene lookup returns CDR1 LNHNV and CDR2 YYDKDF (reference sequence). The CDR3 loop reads CATSRAGTGNSPLHF. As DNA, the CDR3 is TGTGCCACCAGCAGGGCCGGGACAGGGAATTCACCCCTCCACTTT.

CDR3 in amino acids: CASSLGGGGYQPQHF. The CDR3 nucleotides are TGTGCCAGCAGCTTAGGCGGGGGGGGGTATCAGCCCCAGCATTTT. V is TRBV5-5 and J is TRBJ1-5; D perhaps matches TRBD1 (5 bases). The CDR3 spans 15 residues. V was clipped by 2 bases and J by 5 bases, with 14 bases between them. Germline assignment: CDR1 SGHKS and CDR2 YYEKEE (reference sequence).

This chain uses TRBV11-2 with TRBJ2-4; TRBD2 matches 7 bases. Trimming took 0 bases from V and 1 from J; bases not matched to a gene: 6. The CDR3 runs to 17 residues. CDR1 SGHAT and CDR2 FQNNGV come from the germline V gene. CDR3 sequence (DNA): TGTGCCAGCAGCTTAGATCGAACGGGAGGCGCCAAAAACATTCAGTACTTC. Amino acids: CASSLDRTGGAKNIQYF.

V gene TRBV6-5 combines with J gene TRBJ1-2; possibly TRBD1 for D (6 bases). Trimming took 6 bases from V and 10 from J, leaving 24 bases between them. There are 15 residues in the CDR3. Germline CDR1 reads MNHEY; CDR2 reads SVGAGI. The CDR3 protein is CASSTGTKSLGSYTF. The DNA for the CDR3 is TGTGCCAGCAGCACCGGGACAAAAAGTCTAGGATCCTACACCTTC.

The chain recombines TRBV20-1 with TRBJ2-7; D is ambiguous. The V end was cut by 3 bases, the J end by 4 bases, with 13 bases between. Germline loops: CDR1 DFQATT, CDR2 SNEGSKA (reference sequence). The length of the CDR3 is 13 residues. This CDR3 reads CSASTGSGYEQYF. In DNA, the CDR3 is TGCAGTGCTAGTACGGGTTCTGGGTACGAGCAGTACTTC.

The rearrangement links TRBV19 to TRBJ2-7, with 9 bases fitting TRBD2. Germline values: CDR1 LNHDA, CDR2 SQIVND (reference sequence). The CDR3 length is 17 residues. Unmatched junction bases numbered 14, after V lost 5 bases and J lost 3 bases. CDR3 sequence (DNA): TGTGCCAGTAGTGACTTGGGGACAAAGACTAGCGGCTACGAGCAGTACTTC. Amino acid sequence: CASSDLGTKTSGYEQYF.

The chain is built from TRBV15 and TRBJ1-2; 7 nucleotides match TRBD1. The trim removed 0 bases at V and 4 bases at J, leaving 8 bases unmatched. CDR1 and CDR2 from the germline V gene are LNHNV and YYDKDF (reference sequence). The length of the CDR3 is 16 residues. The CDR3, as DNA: TGTGCCACCAGCAGAGATTTGAGGGGGCCCTTCTATGGCTACACCTTC. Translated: CATSRDLRGPFYGYTF.

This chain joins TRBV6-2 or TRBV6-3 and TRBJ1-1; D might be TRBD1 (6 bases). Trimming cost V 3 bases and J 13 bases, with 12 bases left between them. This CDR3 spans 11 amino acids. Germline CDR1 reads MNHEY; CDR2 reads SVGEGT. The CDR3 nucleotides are TGTGCCAGCAGTTATCCACAGGGTGTTTTCTTT. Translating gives CASSYPQGVFF.

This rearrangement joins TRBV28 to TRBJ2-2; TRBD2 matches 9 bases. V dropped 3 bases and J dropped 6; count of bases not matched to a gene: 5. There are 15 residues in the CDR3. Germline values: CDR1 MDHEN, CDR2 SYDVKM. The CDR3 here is CASSLAGGQAGELFF. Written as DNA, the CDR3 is TGTGCCAGCAGTTTGGCGGGGGGGCAGGCCGGGGAGCTGTTTTTT.

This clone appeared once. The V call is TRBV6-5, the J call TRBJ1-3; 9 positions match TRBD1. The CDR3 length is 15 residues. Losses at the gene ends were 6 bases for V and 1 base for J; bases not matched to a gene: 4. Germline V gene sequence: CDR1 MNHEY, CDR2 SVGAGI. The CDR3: CASRTGGSSGNTIYF. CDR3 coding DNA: TGTGCCAGCAGGACAGGGGGTTCTTCTGGAAACACCATATATTTT.

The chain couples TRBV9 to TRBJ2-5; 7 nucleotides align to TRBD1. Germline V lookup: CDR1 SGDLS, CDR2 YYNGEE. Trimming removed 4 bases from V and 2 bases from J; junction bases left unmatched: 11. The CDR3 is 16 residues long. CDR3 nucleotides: TGTGCCAGCAGCCAAGTGGCAGGGGGTTTACAAGAGACCCAGTACTTC. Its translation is CASSQVAGGLQETQYF.

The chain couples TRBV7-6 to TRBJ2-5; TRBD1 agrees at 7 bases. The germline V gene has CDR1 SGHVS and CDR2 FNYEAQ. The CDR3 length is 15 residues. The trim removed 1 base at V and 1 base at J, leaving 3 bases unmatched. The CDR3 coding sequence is TGTGCCAGCAGCTTAGGACAGGGAAGCCAAGAGACCCAGTACTTC. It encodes CASSLGQGSQETQYF.

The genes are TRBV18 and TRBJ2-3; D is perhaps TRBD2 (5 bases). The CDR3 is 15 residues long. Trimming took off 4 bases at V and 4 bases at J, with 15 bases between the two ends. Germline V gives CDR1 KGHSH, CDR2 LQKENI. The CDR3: CASSQTKTTPDTQYF. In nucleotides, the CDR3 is TGTGCCAGCTCACAAACAAAGACTACACCAGATACGCAGTATTTT.

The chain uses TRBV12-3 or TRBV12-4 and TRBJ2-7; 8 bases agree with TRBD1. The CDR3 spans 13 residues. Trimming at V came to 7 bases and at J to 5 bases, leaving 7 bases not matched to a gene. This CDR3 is CASKTDRENEQYF. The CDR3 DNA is TGTGCCAGCAAGACGGACAGGGAGAACGAGCAGTACTTC.